Each of the 17 T cell receptor beta chains below was sequenced from the same sample in a study of blood T cells in healthy people across ages. The second PCR ran roughly 6 to 11 cycles with a sample-barcoded 5' primer and J-beta primers. In TCRdb, the 5' RACE reads were re-called with MiXCR into one record per CDR3 protein. The sample lists 650,000 to 800,000 distinct CDR3 sequences, approximately 48% seen once, with roughly 19% in the top ten. The sample comprised blood. Source of these receptors: a man aged 60 to 75 in good health.

This clonotype was picked up one time. Sequence at one end of the junction differs from germline and may be a read error. V and J are TRBV7-2 and TRBJ1-4; D perhaps matches TRBD1 (6 bases). Looked up from germline, CDR1 is SGHTA and CDR2 is FQGNSA. The CDR3 consists of 14 residues. The CDR3 DNA reads as TGTGTCAGCAGCGAAGGGGGTGGTGGGGAAAAACTGTTTTTT. Translating it yields CVSSEGGGGEKLFF.

There are a few counts of this clonotype. The gene calls are TRBV11-2 and TRBJ2-1, with D unresolved. V lost 3 bases and J lost 4, with 7 bases in between. This CDR3 comprises 13 residues. Germline V CDR1 and CDR2: SGHAT, FQNNGV. This CDR3 is CASSLTHYNEQFF. The CDR3 coding sequence is TGTGCCAGCAGCTTGACCCATTACAATGAGCAGTTCTTC.

Only a few counts were recorded for this clonotype. This chain links TRBV5-6 with TRBJ2-7; TRBD1 matches 8 bases. This CDR3 contains 17 residues. Trimming at V came to 3 bases and at J to 1 base, leaving 12 bases not matched to a gene. Germline V gene data show CDR1 as SGHDT and CDR2 as YYEEEE. The CDR3 DNA follows: TGTGCCAGCAGCTCAAGGACAGGGAAAGAGGGATCCTACGAGCAGTACTTC. This gives the protein CASSSRTGKEGSYEQYF. The variable domain in full, completed from reference TRBV5-6 and TRBJ2-7, reads DAGVTQSPTHLIKTRGQQVTLRCSPKSGHDTVSWYQQALGQGPQFIFQYYEEEERQRGNFPDRFSGHQFPNYSSELNVNALLLGDSALYLCASSSRTGKEGSYEQYFGPGTRLTVT.

The rearrangement uses TRBV20-1 and TRBJ2-7; possible D gene TRBD2, 6 bases. Per the germline V gene, CDR1 is DFQATT and CDR2 is SNEGSKA (reference sequence). V lost 1 base to trimming and J lost 7 bases, with 23 bases between them. This CDR3 region has 16 residues. In DNA, the CDR3 is TGCAGTGCTAGAGCTTCAACCCTAACCCGGGGGTGGGAGCAGTACTTC. Encoded protein: CSARASTLTRGWEQYF.

This CDR3 is CASSLEDRVGEQYF. CDR3 sequence (DNA): TGTGCCAGCAGCTTAGAAGACAGGGTGGGTGAGCAGTACTTC. The J gene is TRBJ2-4, the V gene TRBV7-6, with 7 nucleotides matching TRBD1. Trimming at V came to 1 base and at J to 13 bases, leaving 10 bases not matched to a gene. The CDR3 is made up of 14 amino acids. CDR1 and CDR2 (germline): SGHVS, FNYEAQ.

This clonotype was seen many times. This chain joins TRBV20-1 and TRBJ2-7; 8 positions match TRBD2. This CDR3 is built from 15 residues. V lost 0 bases to trimming and J lost 3 bases; unmatched junction nucleotides: 7. Germline CDR1 reads DFQATT; CDR2 reads SNEGSKA (reference sequence). Written as DNA, the CDR3 is TGCAGTGCTAGAGATCGCCGCGGGGGGCGCTACGAGCAGTACTTC. Its translation: CSARDRRGGRYEQYF.

This clonotype appeared once. The chain couples TRBV28 to TRBJ2-4, with 8 nucleotides matching TRBD2. Judging by the DNA end, TRBJ2-7 fits better; the J call may be wrong. Germline assignment: CDR1 MDHEN and CDR2 SYDVKM. This CDR3 is 17 amino acids long. CDR3 bases: TGTGCCAGCACTCTTCAAGGGGTAGGGCGGGGGGCCCACGAGCAGTACTTC. This gives the protein CASTLQGVGRGAHEQYF.

The table lists this clonotype with a few counts. The V gene is TRBV5-1, the J gene TRBJ2-1; tentative D call: TRBD2 (6 bases). Per the germline V gene, CDR1 is SGHRS and CDR2 is YFSETQ. The V end lost 0 bases, the J end lost 7 bases, and 14 bases lay between the germline ends. CDR3 length: 15 residues. CDR3 protein: CASSLGDLAINEQFF. CDR3 nucleotide sequence: TGCGCCAGCAGCTTGGGAGACCTAGCGATTAATGAGCAGTTCTTC.

The chain couples TRBV4-1 to TRBJ2-3; D is tentatively TRBD1 or TRBD2 (6 bases each). CDR3 length: 15 amino acids. V was shortened by 4 bases and J by 2 bases, with 13 bases between the two germline ends. CDR1 and CDR2 from the germline V gene are MGHRA and YSYEKL. CDR3 loop: CASSRAGQLTDTQYF. The CDR3 DNA is TGCGCCAGCAGCCGCGCGGGACAACTCACAGATACGCAGTATTTT.

There are a few counts of this clonotype. The chain uses TRBV7-9 and TRBJ2-1; the D gene is possibly TRBD1 (6 bases). Germline-derived CDR1 and CDR2 are SEHNR and FQNEAQ (reference sequence). The ends were cut back, 5 bases at V and 12 bases at J, with 23 bases in the middle. This CDR3 spans 15 amino acids. CDR3 DNA: TGTGCCAGCAGCCTGGACAGCCGAACATACAAGGGGCAGTTCTTC. The encoded protein is CASSLDSRTYKGQFF.

There are a few counts of this clonotype. V and J are TRBV27 and TRBJ2-5, with a possible D match to TRBD1 (5 bases). V was clipped by 3 bases and J by 5 bases, with 16 bases between them. Germline V lookup: CDR1 MNHEY, CDR2 SMNVEV (reference sequence). The length of the CDR3 is 15 residues. The CDR3 nucleotides are TGTGCCAGCAGTTTTAAGGGGCTGTTGGTGGAGACCCAGTACTTC. Translated, it gives CASSFKGLLVETQYF.

This clonotype was observed a handful of times. The V call is TRBV20-1, the J call TRBJ2-4, with TRBD2 matching 7 bases. Matching the DNA end better, TRBJ2-5 makes the J call doubtful. This CDR3 is 17 amino acids long. Germline CDR1 is DFQATT and CDR2 is SNEGSKA (reference sequence). The CDR3 loop reads CSARPRSGGGVRETQYF. CDR3 in DNA: TGCAGTGCTAGACCCCGAAGTGGGGGAGGGGTGCGAGAGACCCAGTACTTC.

This rearrangement joins TRBV7-2 to TRBJ2-3, with a weak D call TRBD2 (6 bases). The CDR3 is made up of 14 amino acids. With 1 base removed from V and 4 bases from J, the gap between germline ends came to 9 bases. Per germline, CDR1 SGHTA and CDR2 FQGNSA. The CDR3 nucleotides read TGTGCCAGCAGCTTAGTGGACTACCCAGATACGCAGTATTTT. This codes for CASSLVDYPDTQYF. Full variable domain (remainder filled in from reference TRBV7-2 and TRBJ2-3): GAGVSQSPSNKVTEKGKDVELRCDPISGHTALYWYRQSLGQGLEFLIYFQGNSAPDKSGLPSDRFSAERTGGSVSTLTIQRTQQEDSAVYLCASSLVDYPDTQYFGPGTRLTVL.

V and J are TRBV7-2 and TRBJ2-1; the D is unclear. Germline CDR1 and CDR2: SGHTA and FQGNSA. The CDR3 has 15 residues. With 1 base removed from V and 0 bases from J, the gap between germline ends came to 7 bases. The CDR3 loop reads CASSLEVSSYNEQFF. As DNA, the CDR3 is TGTGCCAGCAGCTTAGAGGTTAGCTCCTACAATGAGCAGTTCTTC.

The chain uses TRBV30 and TRBJ1-1; D unresolved. Trimming took off 1 base at V and 5 bases at J, with 11 bases between the two ends. CDR1 is GTSNPN and CDR2 is SVGIG in the germline V gene (reference sequence). This CDR3 region has 13 residues. Written as DNA, the CDR3 is TGTGCCTGGAGTGCCAACCCTGGGACTGAAGCTTTCTTT. Translation gives CAWSANPGTEAFF.

This clonotype showed up many times. The chain has TRBV29-1 and TRBJ2-7; possibly TRBD2 for D (6 bases). Per germline, CDR1 SQVTM and CDR2 ANQGSEA. V gave up 1 base and J gave up 6 bases, with 16 bases separating them. The CDR3 has 14 amino acids. The CDR3 loop reads CSVEGQVGGSEQYF. CDR3 nucleotides: TGCAGCGTTGAAGGCCAAGTTGGGGGGAGCGAGCAGTACTTC.

The chain has TRBV5-5 and TRBJ2-1; TRBD1 aligns across 9 bases. The CDR3 runs to 14 residues. J gave up 10 bases and V 4 bases, and 9 bases lay outside the gene matches. CDR1 and CDR2 (germline): SGHKS, YYEKEE (reference sequence). The CDR3: CASSDLGQGYEQFF. The DNA for the CDR3 is TGTGCCAGCAGCGACCTGGGACAGGGCTACGAGCAGTTCTTC.